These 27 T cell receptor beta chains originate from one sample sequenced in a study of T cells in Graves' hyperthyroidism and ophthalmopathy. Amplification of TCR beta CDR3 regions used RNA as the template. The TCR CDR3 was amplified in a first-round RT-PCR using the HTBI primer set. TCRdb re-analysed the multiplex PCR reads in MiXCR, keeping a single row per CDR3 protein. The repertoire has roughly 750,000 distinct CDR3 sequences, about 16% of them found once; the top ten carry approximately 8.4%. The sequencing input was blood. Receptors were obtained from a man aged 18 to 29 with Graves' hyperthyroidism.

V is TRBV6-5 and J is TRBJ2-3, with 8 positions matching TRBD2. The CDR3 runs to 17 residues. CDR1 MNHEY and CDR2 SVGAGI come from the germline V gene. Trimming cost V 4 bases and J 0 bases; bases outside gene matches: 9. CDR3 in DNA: TGTGCCAGCAGTTCATTTTTATCTAGCGGGAGCACAGATACGCAGTATTTT. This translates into CASSSFLSSGSTDTQYF.

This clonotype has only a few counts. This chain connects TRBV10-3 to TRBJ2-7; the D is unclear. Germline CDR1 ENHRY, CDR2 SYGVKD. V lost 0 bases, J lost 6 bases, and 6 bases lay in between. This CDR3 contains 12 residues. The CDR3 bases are TGTGCCATCAGTGAGTCAGCTTCCGAGCAGTACTTC. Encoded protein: CAISESASEQYF.

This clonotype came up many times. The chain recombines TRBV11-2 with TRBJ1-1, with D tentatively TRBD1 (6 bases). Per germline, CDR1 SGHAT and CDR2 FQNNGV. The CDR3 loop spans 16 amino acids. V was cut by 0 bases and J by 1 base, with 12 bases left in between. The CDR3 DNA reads TGTGCCAGCAGCTTAGATGGACAGTCAAGGAACACTGAAGCTTTCTTT. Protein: CASSLDGQSRNTEAFF.

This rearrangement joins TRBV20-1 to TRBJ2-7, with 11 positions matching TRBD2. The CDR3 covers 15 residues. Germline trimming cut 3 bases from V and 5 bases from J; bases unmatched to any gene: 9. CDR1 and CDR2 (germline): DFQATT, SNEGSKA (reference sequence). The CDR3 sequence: CSASPLAGVLDEQYF. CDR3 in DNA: TGCAGTGCTAGCCCACTAGCGGGAGTGCTCGACGAGCAGTACTTC.

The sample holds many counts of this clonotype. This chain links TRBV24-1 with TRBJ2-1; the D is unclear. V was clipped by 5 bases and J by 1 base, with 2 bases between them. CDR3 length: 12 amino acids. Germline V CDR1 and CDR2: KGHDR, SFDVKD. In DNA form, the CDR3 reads TGTGCCACCAGTGTATCCTACAATGAGCAGTTCTTC. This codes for CATSVSYNEQFF.

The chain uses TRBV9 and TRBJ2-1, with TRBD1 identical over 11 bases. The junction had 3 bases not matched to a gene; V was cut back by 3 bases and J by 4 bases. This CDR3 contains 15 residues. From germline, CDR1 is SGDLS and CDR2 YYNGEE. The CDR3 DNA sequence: TGTGCCAGCAGCGATGGGACAGGGGGTTACAATGAGCAGTTCTTC. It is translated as CASSDGTGGYNEQFF.

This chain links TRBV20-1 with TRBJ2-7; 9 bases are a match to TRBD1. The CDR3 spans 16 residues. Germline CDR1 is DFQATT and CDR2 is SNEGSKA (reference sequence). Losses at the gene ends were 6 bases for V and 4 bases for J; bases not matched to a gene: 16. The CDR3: CSATPANRGRFYEQYF. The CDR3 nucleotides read TGCAGTGCCACTCCAGCCAACAGGGGGCGGTTTTACGAGCAGTACTTC.

Written as DNA, the CDR3 is TGTGCCAGCAGCACTCGCCATGGTGGGCAGGGAAGTAGCCCGGGGTCCAATGAGCAGTTCTTC. It translates to CASSTRHGGQGSSPGSNEQFF. This chain joins TRBV9 and TRBJ2-1; D is possibly TRBD1 or TRBD2 (5 bases each). V was pared by 4 bases and J by 6 bases, with 35 bases between. Germline assignment: CDR1 SGDLS and CDR2 YYNGEE. The CDR3 spans 21 residues.

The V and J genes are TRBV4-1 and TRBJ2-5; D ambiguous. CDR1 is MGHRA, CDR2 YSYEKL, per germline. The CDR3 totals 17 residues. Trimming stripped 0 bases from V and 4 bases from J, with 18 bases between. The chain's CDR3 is CASSQEILGTSRETQYF. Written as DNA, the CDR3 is TGCGCCAGCAGCCAAGAAATCCTGGGAACCTCGCGAGAGACCCAGTACTTC.

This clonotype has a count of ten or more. In DNA, the CDR3 is TGTGCCAGTAGTATAGTGGCCGGCTCTGGGGCCAACGTCCTGACTTTC. This gives the protein CASSIVAGSGANVLTF. The chain joins TRBV19 to TRBJ2-6; D ambiguous. The CDR3 contains 16 residues. In germline, CDR1 is LNHDA, CDR2 SQIVND (reference sequence). Trimming shortened V by 1 base and J by 0 bases, and 7 bases separated the two germline ends.

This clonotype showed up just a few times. CDR3 DNA: TGTGCCAGCGGCCAACTCCGTTACGAGCAGTACTTC. Protein: CASGQLRYEQYF. V gene TRBV7-9 combines with J gene TRBJ2-7; D gene unclear. Germline V gives CDR1 SEHNR, CDR2 FQNEAQ (reference sequence). The V end was cut by 8 bases, the J end by 4 bases, with 12 bases between. The CDR3 totals 12 residues.

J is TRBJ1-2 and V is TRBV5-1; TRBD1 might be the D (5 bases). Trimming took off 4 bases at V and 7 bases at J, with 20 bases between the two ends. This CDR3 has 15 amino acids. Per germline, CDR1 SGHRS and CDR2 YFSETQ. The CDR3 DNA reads TGCGCCAGCAGCGGACCCGTCGGGGGGGGAGGTGGCTACACCTTC. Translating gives CASSGPVGGGGGYTF.

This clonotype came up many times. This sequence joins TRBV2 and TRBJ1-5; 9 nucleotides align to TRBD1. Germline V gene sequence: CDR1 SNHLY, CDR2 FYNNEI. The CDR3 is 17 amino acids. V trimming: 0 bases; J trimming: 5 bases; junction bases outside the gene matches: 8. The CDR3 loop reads CASSEAYRDRDHQPQHF. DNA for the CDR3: TGTGCCAGCAGTGAAGCGTACCGGGACAGGGACCATCAGCCCCAGCATTTT.

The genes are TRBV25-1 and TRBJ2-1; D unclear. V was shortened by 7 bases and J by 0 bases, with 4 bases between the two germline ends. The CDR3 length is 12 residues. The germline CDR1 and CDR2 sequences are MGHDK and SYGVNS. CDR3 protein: CASIGSYNEQFF. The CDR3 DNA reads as TGTGCCAGCATCGGCTCCTACAATGAGCAGTTCTTC.

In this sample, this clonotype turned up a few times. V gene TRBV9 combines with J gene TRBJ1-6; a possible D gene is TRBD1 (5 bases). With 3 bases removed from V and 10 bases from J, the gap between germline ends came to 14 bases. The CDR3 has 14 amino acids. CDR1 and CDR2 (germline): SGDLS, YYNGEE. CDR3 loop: CASSGGDLYSPLHF. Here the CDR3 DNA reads TGTGCCAGCAGCGGTGGGGACCTTTACTCACCCCTCCACTTT.

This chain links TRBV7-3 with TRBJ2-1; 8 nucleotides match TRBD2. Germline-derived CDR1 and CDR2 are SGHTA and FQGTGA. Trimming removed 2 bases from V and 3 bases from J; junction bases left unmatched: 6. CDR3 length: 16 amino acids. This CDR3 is CASSLASSGNYNEQFF. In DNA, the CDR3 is TGTGCCAGCAGCTTAGCGAGTAGCGGGAACTACAATGAGCAGTTCTTC.

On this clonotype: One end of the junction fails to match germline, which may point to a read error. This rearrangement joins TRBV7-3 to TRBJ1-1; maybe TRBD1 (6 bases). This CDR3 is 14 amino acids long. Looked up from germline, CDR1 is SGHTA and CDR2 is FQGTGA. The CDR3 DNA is TGTGCCAGCAGGACAGGACACCTGAACACTGAAGCTTCCTTT. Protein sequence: CASRTGHLNTEASF. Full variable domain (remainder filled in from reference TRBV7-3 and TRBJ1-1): GAGVSQTPSNKVTEKGKYVELRCDPISGHTALYWYRQSLGQGPEFLIYFQGTGAADDSGLPNDRFFAVRPEGSVSTLKIQRTERGDSAVYLCASRTGHLNTEASFGQGTRLTVV.

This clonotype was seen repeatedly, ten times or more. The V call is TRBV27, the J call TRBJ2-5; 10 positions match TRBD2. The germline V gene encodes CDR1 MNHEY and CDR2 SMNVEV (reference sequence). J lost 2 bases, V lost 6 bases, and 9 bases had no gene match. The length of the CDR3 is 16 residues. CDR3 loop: CASRETGTSVQETQYF. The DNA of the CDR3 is TGTGCCAGCAGGGAGACCGGGACTAGCGTACAAGAGACCCAGTACTTC.

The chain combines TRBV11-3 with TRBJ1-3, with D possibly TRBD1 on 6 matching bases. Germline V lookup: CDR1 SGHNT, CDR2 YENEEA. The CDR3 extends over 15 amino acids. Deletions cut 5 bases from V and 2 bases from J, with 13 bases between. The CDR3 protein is CASSPGGGPGNTIYF. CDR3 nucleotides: TGTGCCAGCAGCCCAGGTGGGGGGCCTGGAAACACCATATATTTT.

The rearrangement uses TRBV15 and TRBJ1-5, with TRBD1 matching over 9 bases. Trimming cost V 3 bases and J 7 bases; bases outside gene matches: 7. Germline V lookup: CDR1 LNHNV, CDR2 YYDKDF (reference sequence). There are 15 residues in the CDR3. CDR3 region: CATSRGQGRGQPQHF. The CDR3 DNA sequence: TGTGCCACCAGCAGGGGACAGGGCCGGGGGCAGCCCCAGCATTTT.

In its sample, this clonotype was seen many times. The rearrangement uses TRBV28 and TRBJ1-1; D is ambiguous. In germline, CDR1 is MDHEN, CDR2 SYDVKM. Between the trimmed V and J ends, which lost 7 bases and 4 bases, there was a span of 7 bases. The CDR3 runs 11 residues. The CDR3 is CASNSLTEAFF. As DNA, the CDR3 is TGTGCCAGCAACAGTCTCACTGAAGCTTTCTTT.

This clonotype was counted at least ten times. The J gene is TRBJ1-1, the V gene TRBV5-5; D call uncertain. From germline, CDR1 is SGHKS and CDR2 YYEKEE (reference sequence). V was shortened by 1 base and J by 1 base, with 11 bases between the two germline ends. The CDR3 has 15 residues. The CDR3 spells CASSLRHSGNTEAFF. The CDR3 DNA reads TGTGCCAGCAGCTTGCGTCATTCAGGGAACACTGAAGCTTTCTTT.

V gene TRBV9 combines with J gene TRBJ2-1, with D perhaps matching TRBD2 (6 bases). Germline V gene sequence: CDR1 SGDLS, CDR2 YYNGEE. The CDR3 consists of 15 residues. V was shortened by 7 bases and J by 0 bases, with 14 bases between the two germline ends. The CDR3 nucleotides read TGTGCCAGCGGGGATGGGGAGGTCTCCTACAATGAGCAGTTCTTC. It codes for CASGDGEVSYNEQFF.

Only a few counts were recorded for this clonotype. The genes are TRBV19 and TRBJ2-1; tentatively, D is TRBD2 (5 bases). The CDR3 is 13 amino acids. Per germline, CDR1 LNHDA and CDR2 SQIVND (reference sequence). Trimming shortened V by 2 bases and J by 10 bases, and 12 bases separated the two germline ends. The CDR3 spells CASSIIRDEEQFF. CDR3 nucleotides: TGTGCCAGTAGTATAATACGGGATGAGGAGCAGTTCTTC.

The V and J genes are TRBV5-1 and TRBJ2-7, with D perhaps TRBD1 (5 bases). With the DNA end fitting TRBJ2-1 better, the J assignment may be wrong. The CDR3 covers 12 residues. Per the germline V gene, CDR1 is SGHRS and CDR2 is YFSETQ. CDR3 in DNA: TGCGCCAGCAGCTCTGACAGCTACGAGCAGTTCTTC. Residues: CASSSDSYEQFF.

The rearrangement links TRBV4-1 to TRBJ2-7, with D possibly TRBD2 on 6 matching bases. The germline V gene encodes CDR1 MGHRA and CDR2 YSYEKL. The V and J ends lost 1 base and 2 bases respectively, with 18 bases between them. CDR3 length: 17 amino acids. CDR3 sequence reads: CASSQGPPGVLTYEQYF. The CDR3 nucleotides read TGCGCCAGCAGCCAAGGCCCCCCGGGAGTGCTAACCTACGAGCAGTACTTC.

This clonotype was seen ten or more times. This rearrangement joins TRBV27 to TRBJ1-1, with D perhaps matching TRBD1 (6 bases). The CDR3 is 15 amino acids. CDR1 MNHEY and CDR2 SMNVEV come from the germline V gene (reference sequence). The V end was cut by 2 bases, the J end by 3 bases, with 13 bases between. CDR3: CASSLGGALDTEAFF. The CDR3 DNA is TGTGCCAGCAGTTTAGGGGGGGCTCTCGACACTGAAGCTTTCTTT.